This is a list of T cell receptor beta chains from one sample in a study of blood T cells in healthy people across ages. From the 5' RACE reads, TCRdb called clonotypes with MiXCR, one entry per CDR3 protein. The profile shows about 1.8 million distinct CDR3 sequences, roughly 52% of them singletons. The material sequenced was blood. These receptors were taken from a woman in her forties in good health. Both conserved end residues are part of each CDR3. The order of the fields is clone size, V gene, D gene, J gene, CDR3 protein, CDR3 DNA. D genes are given only for firm matches. Clone size appears in some rows only: once, few, many, or a class for an expanded clone.

>few|TRBV9|-|TRBJ2-3
CASSLSGPSRTDTQYF
TGTGCCAGCAGCTTAAGTGGTCCTAGCAGAACAGATACGCAGTATTTT
>-|TRBV6-1|TRBD1|TRBJ2-7
CASSGLTGTGGGEQYF
TGTGCCAGCAGTGGTCTAACCGGGACAGGGGGCGGCGAGCAGTACTTC
>once|TRBV28|TRBD2|TRBJ2-5
CASSLSLAGVEQYF
TGTGCCAGCAGTTTATCATTAGCGGGGGTTGAGCAGTACTTC
>-|TRBV20-1|-|TRBJ2-5
CSAPRYGETQYF
TGCAGTGCCCCTCGATATGGGGAGACCCAGTACTTC
>-|TRBV7-2|TRBD2|TRBJ2-1
CASSQRTSGGAEAEQFF
TGTGCCAGCAGCCAAAGGACTAGCGGGGGGGCAGAGGCCGAGCAGTTCTTC
>few|TRBV11-2|-|TRBJ1-2
CASSRANSGGYTF
TGTGCCAGCAGCCGCGCCAATTCCGGAGGCTACACCTTC
>-|TRBV4-1|-|TRBJ2-3
CASSQDPGRDWDTQYF
TGCGCCAGCAGCCAAGATCCTGGACGGGATTGGGATACGCAGTATTTT
>few|TRBV9|-|TRBJ1-5
CASSVVRGKGVDQPQHF
TGTGCCAGCAGCGTAGTCCGGGGAAAAGGGGTTGATCAGCCCCAGCATTTT
>many|TRBV2|-|TRBJ2-6
CASLAGTSGANVLTF
TGTGCCAGCTTGGCAGGAACCTCTGGGGCCAACGTCCTGACTTTC
>-|TRBV7-6|TRBD2|TRBJ2-5
CASSLVGLAGARQMKTQYF
TGTGCCAGCAGCTTAGTGGGACTAGCGGGGGCCCGTCAGATGAAGACCCAGTACTTC
>-|TRBV7-6|-|TRBJ2-1
CASSFTPRGVGYNEQFF
TGTGCCAGCAGCTTCACGCCTCGGGGCGTCGGATACAATGAGCAGTTCTTC
>-|TRBV24-1|-|TRBJ2-3
CATSDWGSTDTQYF
TGTGCCACCAGTGATTGGGGGAGCACAGATACGCAGTATTTT
>-|TRBV4-3|TRBD2|TRBJ2-3
CASSQGLAGGGQYF
TGCGCCAGCAGCCAAGGACTAGCGGGGGGCGGGCAGTATTTT
>few|TRBV15|-|TRBJ2-1
CATSRDTANEQFF
TGTGCCACCAGCAGAGATACGGCTAATGAGCAGTTCTTC
>few|TRBV20-1|-|TRBJ2-7
CSATYFSGPRPYEQYF
TGCAGTGCCACCTACTTCAGTGGTCCCAGGCCCTACGAGCAGTACTTC
>-|TRBV7-2|TRBD1|TRBJ1-1
CAIKQGGMNTEAFF
TGTGCCATCAAACAGGGGGGTATGAACACTGAAGCTTTCTTT
>few|TRBV7-9|-|TRBJ2-1
CASSSATWVRASYNEQFF
TGTGCCAGCAGCTCCGCAACCTGGGTCCGGGCGTCCTACAATGAGCAGTTCTTC
>-|TRBV28|-|TRBJ2-3
CASSFVRGASIITDTQYF
TGTGCCAGCAGTTTCGTGCGGGGCGCTTCGATCATAACAGATACGCAGTATTTT
>-|TRBV11-1|TRBD1|TRBJ1-6
CASSPTGVRSPLHF
TGTGCCAGCAGCCCCACAGGGGTCCGATCACCCCTCCACTTT
>few|TRBV20-1|-|TRBJ2-1
CSARVLQGSSYNEQFF
TGCAGTGCTAGAGTCCTTCAGGGGAGCTCCTACAATGAGCAGTTCTTC
>many|TRBV6-4|-|TRBJ1-1
CASSDRGNTEAFF
TGTGCCAGCAGTGACAGAGGGAACACTGAAGCTTTCTTT
>-|TRBV5-1|TRBD2|TRBJ2-2
CASSPGLAGETGELFF
TGCGCCAGCAGCCCCGGACTAGCGGGGGAGACCGGGGAGCTGTTTTTT
>many|TRBV29-1|-|TRBJ2-5
CSLSETRETQYF
TGCAGCCTTTCGGAGACAAGGGAGACCCAGTACTTC